The rows below give T cell receptor beta chains drawn from one sample of a study of PD-L1 blockade in urothelial cancer. Assay used: immunoSEQ multiplex PCR; TCRdb lists only in-frame clones, some missing. The sample records just under 50,000 clones, around 84% being singletons. The sequenced sample was PBMCs, obtained around atezolizumab (anti-PD-L1) treatment. These receptors originate from a man aged 65 to 79 with urothelial cancer. The CDR3 runs from the conserved cysteine through the conserved F or W. The order of the fields is CDR3 DNA, CDR3 protein, D gene, J gene, V gene, clone size. A D gene is named only where the DNA matches it firmly. The size of a clone is reported for some rows only, either as once, few or many, or as a class for expanded clones.

TGTGCCAGTAGTCGACAGGATAATTCACCCCTCCACTTT | CASSRQDNSPLHF | NA | TRBJ1-6 | TRBV19 | NA
TGTGCCAGCAGCTTGGCTCCAGGGCGCGCGGACTACTCACCCCTCCACTTT | CASSLAPGRADYSPLHF | NA | TRBJ1-6 | TRBV5-5 | NA
TGTGCCAGCAGTCTTAGCGGGAGGACCGGGGAGCTGTTTTTT | CASSLSGRTGELFF | TRBD2 | TRBJ2-2 | TRBV11-3 | NA
TGTGCCGGTCGAACAGATAGCAATCAGCCCCAGCATTTT | CAGRTDSNQPQHF | NA | TRBJ1-5 | TRBV28 | few
TGCGCCAGCAGCCCGGGGGGGGAGAGCTCCTACGAGCAGTACTTC | CASSPGGESSYEQYF | TRBD2 | TRBJ2-7 | TRBV5-1 | NA
TGTGCCAGCAGTTACTCCGAGACAGGGGGCTACTACGAGCAGTACTTC | CASSYSETGGYYEQYF | TRBD1 | TRBJ2-7 | TRBV6-5 | NA
TGTGCCAGCAGCTTAGAGGGCAGGGGTGACGAGCAGTACTTC | CASSLEGRGDEQYF | NA | TRBJ2-7 | TRBV7-2 | once
TGCGCCAGCAGCCAAGATAGCGCGAGAATCTATGGCTACACCTTC | CASSQDSARIYGYTF | NA | TRBJ1-2 | TRBV4-1 | NA
TGTGCCACCAAAGGGCAGGGGGGAACTGAAGCTTTCTTT | CATKGQGGTEAFF | TRBD1 | TRBJ1-1 | TRBV2 | NA
TGTGCCAGCACTCCCAGAGGACAGGGGTTAGATACGCAGTATTTT | CASTPRGQGLDTQYF | TRBD1 | TRBJ2-3 | TRBV6-5 | NA
TGTGCCAGCACCCCCGGCAGCGTCATGAACACTGAAGCTTTCTTT | CASTPGSVMNTEAFF | NA | TRBJ1-1 | TRBV28 | NA
TGCAGCGCCCATCGTGGGCCTAACACTGAAGCTTTCTTT | CSAHRGPNTEAFF | NA | TRBJ1-1 | TRBV29-1 | NA
TGTGCCAGCAGTTACCGGGACAGTTTAGCCTACGAGCAGTACTTC | CASSYRDSLAYEQYF | TRBD1 | TRBJ2-7 | TRBV6-5 | NA
TGTGCCAGCAGCTTACTCAACACCGGGGAGCTGTTTTTT | CASSLLNTGELFF | NA | TRBJ2-2 | TRBV7-6 | once
TGTGCCAGCAGCCTCGAGGGGGGGAGCAATCAGCCCCAGCATTTT | CASSLEGGSNQPQHF | NA | TRBJ1-5 | TRBV7-9 | NA
TGCGCCAGCGAACGGGAGGGGGGCGGCGAAAAACTGTTTTTT | CASEREGGGEKLFF | NA | TRBJ1-4 | TRBV5-1 | NA
TGTGCCAGCAGTCCCCGGGGTTCCCTTCTTCTTAGGGAAGCTTTCTTT | CASSPRGSLLLREAFF | NA | TRBJ1-1 | TRBV6-6 | NA
TGTGCCAGCAGCGTAGCTTCAGGGGAGAACACTGAAGCTTTCTTT | CASSVASGENTEAFF | NA | TRBJ1-1 | TRBV9 | once
TGTGCCAGCAGCCCAGGACAGGGGAGCACAGATACGCAGTATTTT | CASSPGQGSTDTQYF | TRBD1 | TRBJ2-3 | TRBV7-2 | NA
TGCAGCGTGGTAACCGGGACAGCCCACACCGGGGAGCTGTTTTTT | CSVVTGTAHTGELFF | TRBD1 | TRBJ2-2 | TRBV29-1 | NA
TGTGCCAGCAGCTTGCGGGGGACGAACACTGAAGCTTTCTTT | CASSLRGTNTEAFF | NA | TRBJ1-1 | TRBV7-9 | NA
TGTGCCAGCAGCTTGGCGGGAGGGTCATTGGAGACCCAGTACTTC | CASSLAGGSLETQYF | TRBD2 | TRBJ2-5 | TRBV7-8 | NA
TGTGCCAGCAGCTTAGGCGGATCAGAGCAGTTCTTC | CASSLGGSEQFF | NA | TRBJ2-1 | TRBV7-3 | few
TGTGCCAGCAGCGGGGGGACAGGGAGCTCCTACGAGCAGTACTTC | CASSGGTGSSYEQYF | TRBD1 | TRBJ2-7 | TRBV7-8 | NA
TGCGCCAGCAGCTTGGAGAGGAAGAACACTGAAGCTTTCTTT | CASSLERKNTEAFF | NA | TRBJ1-1 | TRBV5-1 | few
TGTGCCAGCAGCTTAGGTCGGGCCAGCGGAGCTAGCACAGATACGCAGTATTTT | CASSLGRASGASTDTQYF | NA | TRBJ2-3 | TRBV7-6 | NA
TGTGCCAGCAGCTTGAACAGAGAAAACATTCAGTACTTC | CASSLNRENIQYF | NA | TRBJ2-4 | TRBV5-4 | NA
TGTGCCAGCAGCTGGGGACAGGCTGGGGCCAACGTCCTGACTTTC | CASSWGQAGANVLTF | TRBD1 | TRBJ2-6 | TRBV7-3 | once
TGTGCCAGTAGTATAGCACTAAGCGGGGGCTGGAGCAATCAGCCCCAGCATTTT | CASSIALSGGWSNQPQHF | NA | TRBJ1-5 | TRBV19 | NA